This T cell receptor beta chain was profiled in a study of blood T cell repertoires in COVID-19. Whole-study context: Both acute and convalescent COVID-19 samples were obtained from the United States, Italy and Spain. The analysed material was cDNA or gDNA that came from T cells, B-cell-depleted T cells, or PBMCs.

Cohort 3 donors were reported recovered after two negative PCRs, clearance, or symptom resolution. The CDR3 runs 18 residues. V lost 4 bases, J lost 0 bases, and 11 bases stayed unmatched. Germline V gene data show CDR1 as KGHSH and CDR2 as LQKENI. In the study's own analysis: The assay estimated nucleated cells by amplifying reference gene primers. TCRdb's copy holds only in-frame clones and misses some; the assay was immunoSEQ multiplex PCR. The V and J calls and clone size are taken from that table; D and trimming were inferred from the DNA. The sample yields approximately 230,000 clones, 85% to 90% seen once.

The J gene is TRBJ2-1, the V gene TRBV18, with 8 bases that match TRBD2. This sequence originates from a man aged 35-49 years who had recovered from COVID-19. The sequenced sample was PBMCs or T cells enriched from blood (not recorded which). CDR3 nucleotides: TGTGCCAGCTCACTATACAGTAGCGGGACGAGCTCCTACAATGAGCAGTTCTTC. Its protein product is CASSLYSSGTSSYNEQFF.